These 26 T cell receptor beta chains were sequenced from one sample in a study of blood T cell repertoires in COVID-19. Assay used: immunoSEQ multiplex PCR; TCRdb lists only in-frame clones, some missing. This sample carries hundreds of thousands of clones, approximately 90% of them seen once, and the ten largest clones take 5.5% to 7%. The material sequenced was PBMCs or T cells enriched from blood (not recorded which). These TCRs come from a woman in her 40s who had recovered from COVID-19.

V usage is TRBV28 and J usage is TRBJ1-1; maybe TRBD1 (6 bases). The V and J ends lost 5 bases and 3 bases respectively, with 16 bases between them. This CDR3 has 15 residues. The germline CDR1 and CDR2 sequences are MDHEN and SYDVKM. In DNA form, the CDR3 reads TGTGCCAGCAGTCATAGCTTCACAGGGTACACTGAAGCTTTCTTT. It yields the protein CASSHSFTGYTEAFF.

J is TRBJ1-6 and V is TRBV19, with D possibly being TRBD1 (5 bases). V dropped 8 bases and J dropped 9 bases, with 17 bases sitting between them. CDR1 LNHDA and CDR2 SQIVND come from the germline V gene (reference sequence). CDR3 size: 14 residues. The CDR3 bases are TGTGCCAGTCAACTACAGGCGGTTGGTTCACCCCTCCACTTT. It translates to CASQLQAVGSPLHF.

This sequence joins TRBV18 and TRBJ1-1; no definite D call. The V gene's germline CDR1 is KGHSH and CDR2 LQKENI. The ends were cut back, 6 bases at V and 1 base at J, with 12 bases in the middle. This CDR3 is built from 14 residues. CDR3 in DNA: TGTGCCAGCTCCTTCGACTCAGCGAACACTGAAGCTTTCTTT. Its protein is CASSFDSANTEAFF.

V and J are TRBV28 and TRBJ1-5; D ambiguous. The CDR3 spans 12 residues. Looked up from germline, CDR1 is MDHEN and CDR2 is SYDVKM. Trimming left V 11 bases short and J 7 bases short, with 15 bases between. The CDR3 loop reads CAAGPMGQPQHF. CDR3 nucleotides: TGTGCCGCGGGCCCCATGGGCCAGCCCCAGCATTTT. The full variable domain, in which reference TRBV28 and TRBJ1-5 provide the parts outside the CDR3, is DVKVTQSSRYLVKRTGEKVFLECVQDMDHENMFWYRQDPGLGLRLIYFSYDVKMKEKGDIPEGYSVSREKKERFSLILESASTNQTSMYLCAAGPMGQPQHFGDGTRLSIL.

The gene calls are TRBV19 and TRBJ2-5, with D possibly being TRBD1 (6 bases). CDR1 and CDR2 from the germline V gene are LNHDA and SQIVND (reference sequence). V was shortened by 6 bases and J by 5 bases, with 10 bases between the two germline ends. The CDR3 contains 12 residues. The CDR3 DNA reads TGTGCCAGTAGGGCCCAGGGGGAGACCCAGTACTTC. This codes for CASRAQGETQYF.

This chain connects TRBV19 to TRBJ2-3, with a possible D match to TRBD2 (5 bases). Germline V gene sequence: CDR1 LNHDA, CDR2 SQIVND (reference sequence). V was cut by 5 bases and J by 6 bases, with 15 bases left in between. The CDR3 covers 14 residues. This chain's CDR3 is CASSPPGTLDTQYF. The DNA for the CDR3 is TGTGCCAGTAGTCCCCCGGGAACCCTGGATACGCAGTATTTT.

This sequence joins TRBV28 and TRBJ1-2; D is ambiguous. Germline V gene data show CDR1 as MDHEN and CDR2 as SYDVKM. V gave up 6 bases and J gave up 0 bases, with 11 bases separating them. The CDR3 is 14 residues long. The CDR3 is CASRRNQANYGYTF. CDR3 DNA: TGTGCCAGCAGGAGGAACCAAGCTAACTATGGCTACACCTTC.

The V gene is TRBV5-4, the J gene TRBJ1-6; TRBD1 matches at 9 bases. Germline loops: CDR1 SGHNT, CDR2 YYREEE (reference sequence). There are 17 residues in the CDR3. The junction had 15 bases not matched to a gene; V was cut back by 5 bases and J by 9 bases. The CDR3 region is CASSEGHRGQGLSPLHF. As DNA, the CDR3 is TGTGCCAGCAGTGAGGGGCACCGGGGACAGGGTCTTTCACCCCTCCACTTT.

Here the CDR3 DNA reads TGCACCAGCAGCCAGTTTGTCAAACGCGGGGAAAGGAGCAATCAGCCCCAGCATTTT. Its protein is CTSSQFVKRGERSNQPQHF. This chain uses TRBV1 with TRBJ1-5. TRBV1 is a recognized pseudogene. This CDR3 comprises 19 residues.

The chain is built from TRBV7-2 and TRBJ2-6; D not resolved. The germline V and J ends were trimmed by 2 bases and 4 bases, with 18 bases remaining between them. CDR3 length: 18 residues. Germline-derived CDR1 and CDR2 are SGHTA and FQGNSA. DNA of the CDR3: TGTGCCAGCAGCTTATACCACTATCCGGATGTGGGGGCCAACGTCCTGACTTTC. It yields the protein CASSLYHYPDVGANVLTF.

This chain connects TRBV30 to TRBJ2-5, with a possible D match to TRBD2 (5 bases). Germline V gene lookup returns CDR1 GTSNPN and CDR2 SVGIG (reference sequence). Trimming stripped 5 bases from V and 4 bases from J, with 11 bases between. This CDR3 spans 12 amino acids. CDR3 nucleotide sequence: TGTGCCTGGGGACTTACTCGAGAGACCCAGTACTTC. It translates to CAWGLTRETQYF.

Of note for this clone: Additional DNA sequences in this sample encode the identical CDR3. The gene calls are TRBV7-2 and TRBJ1-1, with D uncertain. V gave up 1 base and J gave up 2 bases, with 5 bases separating them. CDR3 length: 13 amino acids. CDR1 and CDR2 from the germline V gene are SGHTA and FQGNSA. CDR3 loop: CASSLGANTEAFF. The CDR3 nucleotides are TGTGCCAGCAGCTTAGGAGCCAACACTGAAGCTTTCTTT. The entire variable domain, with the rest obtained from reference TRBV7-2 and TRBJ1-1, is as follows: GAGVSQSPSNKVTEKGKDVELRCDPISGHTALYWYRQSLGQGLEFLIYFQGNSAPDKSGLPSDRFSAERTGGSVSTLTIQRTQQEDSAVYLCASSLGANTEAFFGQGTRLTVV.

J is TRBJ2-2 and V is TRBV19; a possible D gene is TRBD1 (7 bases). CDR3 length equals 13 residues. V was shortened by 7 bases and J by 7 bases, with 13 bases between the two germline ends. From germline, CDR1 is LNHDA and CDR2 SQIVND (reference sequence). In nucleotides, the CDR3 is TGTGCCAGTACCGCGGGACAGTTCGGGGAGCTGTTTTTT. Residues: CASTAGQFGELFF.

The V gene is TRBV21-1, the J gene TRBJ2-1; the tabulated D call, TRBD2, remains unverified against the DNA. TRBV21-1 is flagged as a pseudogene. The CDR3 runs 15 residues. CDR3 DNA sequence: TGTGCCAGCAGCACCCGGACTGGATCCTACAATGAGCAGTTCTTC. It specifies CASSTRTGSYNEQFF.

This chain links TRBV9 with TRBJ2-3; TRBD2 agrees at 8 bases. The CDR3 length is 16 residues. Germline lookup yields CDR1 SGDLS and CDR2 YYNGEE. The V and J ends lost 0 bases and 2 bases, in that order; junction bases with no gene match: 5. CDR3 amino acids: CASSVVSGILTDTQYF. The DNA of the CDR3 is TGTGCCAGCAGCGTAGTTAGCGGGATACTCACAGATACGCAGTATTTT.

V is TRBV5-8 and J is TRBJ1-4; unclear D gene. Deletions cut 6 bases from V and 2 bases from J, with 14 bases between. The CDR3 totals 15 residues. Germline assignment: CDR1 SGHTS and CDR2 YDEGEE. Here the CDR3 DNA reads TGTGCCAGCACCACGCACCACAGCACTAATGAAAAACTGTTTTTT. Residues: CASTTHHSTNEKLFF. Full variable domain (outside the CDR3, taken from reference TRBV5-8 and TRBJ1-4): EAGVTQSPTHLIKTRGQQATLRCSPISGHTSVYWYQQALGLGLQFLLWYDEGEERNRGNFPPRFSGRQFPNYSSELNVNALELEDSALYLCASTTHHSTNEKLFFGSGTQLSVL.

The chain links TRBV3-1 (or the pseudogene TRBV3-2) to TRBJ2-1, with D perhaps matching TRBD2 (5 bases). V shed 0 bases and J shed 9 bases, with 15 bases lying between them. Germline V gene sequence: CDR1 LGHDT, CDR2 YNNKEL (reference sequence). This CDR3 is built from 15 residues. CDR3 sequence (DNA): TGTGCCAGCAGCCAAGAAGGCGGGCTATCGGGTGAGCAGTTCTTC. Translation gives CASSQEGGLSGEQFF.

J is TRBJ1-2 and V is TRBV30; perhaps TRBD1 as D (5 bases). The CDR3 covers 13 residues. CDR1 and CDR2 (germline): GTSNPN, SVGIG (reference sequence). Trimming cost V 7 bases and J 0 bases, with 12 bases left between them. The CDR3 loop reads CAFRQTANYGYTF. The CDR3 region has the DNA TGTGCCTTCCGACAGACAGCTAACTATGGCTACACCTTC.

The CDR3: CASRSLATGRNYNEQFF. The CDR3 nucleotides are TGTGCCAGCAGATCCCTAGCGACCGGGAGGAACTACAATGAGCAGTTCTTC. The V call is TRBV7-9, the J call TRBJ2-1; 7 bases are shared with TRBD2. Germline values: CDR1 SEHNR, CDR2 FQNEAQ (reference sequence). After removal of 6 bases from V and 3 bases from J, the junction contained 14 bases not matched to a gene. The CDR3 runs to 17 residues.

V is TRBV10-3 and J is TRBJ1-2, with 8 positions matching TRBD1. Germline CDR1 reads ENHRY; CDR2 reads SYGVKD. CDR3 size: 12 residues. V trimming: 7 bases; J trimming: 8 bases; junction bases outside the gene matches: 6. CDR3 nucleotide sequence: TGTGCCATCACCACGACAGGGGAAGGCTACACCTTC. This translates into CAITTTGEGYTF.

This sequence joins TRBV2 and TRBJ1-5; the D gene is possibly TRBD1 (6 bases). V was pared by 8 bases and J by 3 bases, with 14 bases between. The CDR3 is 14 residues long. The germline V gene has CDR1 SNHLY and CDR2 FYNNEI. CDR3 protein: CASAPGQVNQPQHF. The DNA for the CDR3 is TGTGCCAGCGCTCCGGGACAAGTCAATCAGCCCCAGCATTTT.

As for this clone: At one boundary the junction diverges from the germline segment, which might be a read error. The gene calls are TRBV7-7 and TRBJ2-3, with D uncertain. CDR1 and CDR2 (germline): SSHAT, FNYEAQ (reference sequence). The CDR3 is 13 residues long. The CDR3 reads CASSLAALGTQYF. DNA of the CDR3: TGTGCTAGCAGCCTCGCAGCGTTAGGTACGCAGTATTTT. The full variable domain, with the rest looked up from reference TRBV7-7 and TRBJ2-3, is GAGVSQSPRYKVTKRGQDVTLRCDPISSHATLYWYQQALGQGPEFLTYFNYEAQPDKSGLPSDRFSAERPEGSISTLTIQRTEQRDSAMYRCASSLAALGTQYFGPGTRLTVL.

This CDR3 reads CASRPTGATEAFF. Written as DNA, the CDR3 is TGTGCCAGCAGGCCGACAGGGGCCACTGAAGCTTTCTTT. The J gene is TRBJ1-1, the V gene TRBV28; 8 bases match TRBD1. V shed 6 bases and J 4 bases; nucleotides not matched to a gene: 4. Germline V CDR1 and CDR2: MDHEN, SYDVKM. The CDR3 is 13 amino acids.

In the case of this clone: A much larger clone is a single base away; this may be a read error. Other nucleotide sequences in the sample specify the same CDR3. The V and J genes are TRBV28 and TRBJ2-7; the D gene is possibly TRBD2 (5 bases). The CDR3 length is 13 residues. Trimming stripped 4 bases from V and 0 bases from J, with 7 bases between. Germline V gene sequence: CDR1 MDHEN, CDR2 SYDVKM. CDR3 DNA sequence: TGTGCCAGCAGTTCCGGGAACTCCTACGAGCAGTACTTC. Translating gives CASSSGNSYEQYF.

The chain uses TRBV2 and TRBJ1-2; TRBD1 agrees at 7 bases. With 5 bases clipped from V and 3 bases from J, the junction kept 6 bases outside the gene matches. CDR1 is SNHLY, CDR2 FYNNEI, per germline. CDR3 length: 14 residues. The CDR3 region is CASSQSTGDYGYTF. DNA for the CDR3: TGTGCCAGCAGTCAATCCACAGGGGACTATGGCTACACCTTC.

The genes are TRBV25-1 and TRBJ1-6; 9 bases match TRBD1. CDR3 length: 14 residues. Germline V gives CDR1 MGHDK, CDR2 SYGVNS. V gave up 6 bases and J gave up 10 bases; unmatched junction bases: 7. This chain's CDR3 is CASRSQGAGSPLHF. As DNA, the CDR3 is TGTGCCAGCAGGTCACAGGGGGCCGGATCACCCCTCCACTTT.